A single sample gave rise to the 15 T cell receptor beta chains below, sequenced in a study of T cells in Graves' hyperthyroidism and ophthalmopathy. TCR beta CDR3 sequences were amplified from RNA transcripts. TCR CDR3 regions were first amplified by RT-PCR with HTBI primers. MiXCR, applied by TCRdb to the multiplex PCR reads, yields one record per CDR3 protein. The table has fewer than 400,000 distinct CDR3 sequences, about a sixth seen once. Source material: blood. These receptors all stem from a woman aged 18-29 years with Graves' hyperthyroidism that later progressed to Graves' ophthalmopathy.

V and J are TRBV7-6 and TRBJ2-2; D remains unclear. The CDR3 consists of 14 residues. In germline, CDR1 is SGHVS, CDR2 FNYEAQ. Trimming pared 0 bases from V and 5 bases from J, leaving 7 bases between. This CDR3 is CASSLASRTGELFF. In DNA form, the CDR3 reads TGTGCCAGCAGCTTAGCCTCTAGGACCGGGGAGCTGTTTTTT.

V is TRBV6-4 and J is TRBJ1-3; D is unclear. CDR3 length: 14 residues. Trimming pared 8 bases from V and 2 bases from J, leaving 13 bases between. Germline CDR1 MRHNA, CDR2 SNTAGT. CDR3 loop: CASPHRRAGNTIYF. The CDR3 DNA reads as TGTGCCAGCCCACACCGCAGAGCTGGAAACACCATATATTTT.

This chain uses TRBV9 with TRBJ2-3; tentative D call: TRBD2 (7 bases). Trimming shortened V by 3 bases and J by 1 base, and 12 bases separated the two germline ends. Germline CDR1 is SGDLS and CDR2 is YYNGEE. The CDR3 has 15 residues. The CDR3 here is CASSDEGGGTDTQYF. In DNA, the CDR3 is TGTGCCAGCAGCGACGAGGGGGGGGGCACAGATACGCAGTATTTT. Full variable domain (missing parts from reference TRBV9 and TRBJ2-3): DSGVTQTPKHLITATGQRVTLRCSPRSGDLSVYWYQQSLDQGLQFLIQYYNGEERAKGNILERFSAQQFPDLHSELNLSSLELGDSALYFCASSDEGGGTDTQYFGPGTRLTVL.

Many counts were recorded for this clonotype. V gene TRBV7-2 combines with J gene TRBJ1-1; no definite D call. This CDR3 comprises 22 residues. V was pared by 2 bases and J by 2 bases, with 33 bases between. In germline, CDR1 is SGHTA, CDR2 FQGNSA. The CDR3 protein is CASSLSGLVHPCKLRNNTEAFF. The DNA for the CDR3 is TGTGCCAGCAGCTTATCCGGGTTGGTCCATCCCTGCAAACTTCGCAACAACACTGAAGCTTTCTTT.

This clonotype was counted at least ten times. The chain combines TRBV20-1 with TRBJ2-7; the match to TRBD2 covers 8 bases. V gave up 0 bases and J gave up 3 bases; unmatched junction bases: 7. CDR1 and CDR2 (germline): DFQATT, SNEGSKA (reference sequence). The CDR3 length is 15 residues. CDR3 amino acids: CSARDRRAGGYEQYF. The CDR3 bases are TGCAGTGCTAGAGATCGGCGGGCGGGAGGCTACGAGCAGTACTTC.

Ten or more counts support this clonotype. The chain couples TRBV10-3 to TRBJ2-3; D ambiguous. The V gene lost 0 bases and the J gene lost 1 base, with 2 bases spanning the gap. The CDR3 has 13 residues. The germline gives CDR1 ENHRY, CDR2 SYGVKD. CDR3 nucleotide sequence: TGTGCCATCAGTGAGTCCGGCACAGATACGCAGTATTTT. Its translation: CAISESGTDTQYF.

This clonotype appeared many times. V is TRBV11-2 and J is TRBJ2-7; no clear D. Germline V CDR1 and CDR2: SGHAT, FQNNGV. Between the trimmed V and J ends, which lost 1 base and 6 bases, there was a span of 7 bases. This CDR3 is 12 amino acids long. Here the CDR3 DNA reads TGTGCCAGCAGCTTAGTGTTGAGCGAGCAGTACTTC. Its protein product is CASSLVLSEQYF.

This clonotype appeared many times. The chain carries TRBV12-3 or TRBV12-4 and TRBJ1-6; D gene ambiguous. V shed 5 bases and J shed 7 bases, with 12 bases lying between them. CDR3 length: 14 residues. CDR3 nucleotides: TGTGCCAGCAGTGCGCGTGGTCAGAATTCACCCCTCCACTTT. Translated: CASSARGQNSPLHF.

This clonotype was seen at least ten times. This chain joins TRBV7-9 and TRBJ1-1; D ambiguous. The CDR3 length is 15 residues. CDR1 is SEHNR and CDR2 is FQNEAQ in the germline V gene (reference sequence). V was cut by 6 bases and J by 0 bases, with 14 bases left in between. CDR3 region: CASSSTPGVNTEAFF. CDR3 DNA: TGTGCCAGCAGTTCTACACCAGGCGTGAACACTGAAGCTTTCTTT.

This clonotype was seen a few times. The rearrangement joins TRBV28 to TRBJ1-1; tentatively, D is TRBD1 (5 bases). V was pared by 8 bases and J by 4 bases, with 23 bases between. CDR3 length: 16 residues. The germline V gene has CDR1 MDHEN and CDR2 SYDVKM. CDR3 loop: CASVGRERAGATEAFF. CDR3 DNA sequence: TGTGCCAGCGTGGGCAGGGAGCGCGCTGGGGCCACTGAAGCTTTCTTT. Based on the CDR3 plus reference TRBV28 and TRBJ1-1, the full variable domain is DVKVTQSSRYLVKRTGEKVFLECVQDMDHENMFWYRQDPGLGLRLIYFSYDVKMKEKGDIPEGYSVSREKKERFSLILESASTNQTSMYLCASVGRERAGATEAFFGQGTRLTVV.

This clonotype turned up a few times. The chain couples TRBV20-1 to TRBJ2-4; maybe TRBD2 (6 bases). The V gene's germline CDR1 is DFQATT and CDR2 SNEGSKA (reference sequence). V lost 6 bases and J 0 bases, leaving 18 bases between the germline ends. The CDR3 covers 16 residues. The CDR3 DNA follows: TGCAGTGCCACCGGGACCGGGGGTCTAGCCAAAAACATTCAGTACTTC. Its translation: CSATGTGGLAKNIQYF.

This clonotype occurred many times. The chain combines TRBV2 with TRBJ2-3; D might be TRBD1 (5 bases). The CDR3 totals 14 residues. The V gene's germline CDR1 is SNHLY and CDR2 FYNNEI. V shed 7 bases and J shed 2 bases, with 13 bases lying between them. CDR3 in DNA: TGTGCCAGCAACGGGCAGGGTGCCACAGATACGCAGTATTTT. As protein: CASNGQGATDTQYF.

CDR3 residues: CATSRASVNTEAFF. DNA for the CDR3: TGTGCCACCAGCAGAGCGTCAGTGAACACTGAAGCTTTCTTT. The rearrangement joins TRBV15 to TRBJ1-1; D uncertain. This CDR3 comprises 14 residues. Trimming took off 1 base at V and 0 bases at J, with 6 bases between the two ends. In germline, CDR1 is LNHNV, CDR2 YYDKDF (reference sequence).

This clonotype was seen repeatedly, ten times or more. V gene TRBV20-1 combines with J gene TRBJ2-3; tentatively, D is TRBD2 (5 bases). The germline V and J ends were trimmed by 2 bases and 1 base, with 10 bases remaining between them. Germline CDR1 reads DFQATT; CDR2 reads SNEGSKA (reference sequence). The CDR3 consists of 14 residues. The CDR3 nucleotides are TGCAGTGCTAGACGACGGGGTGGCACAGATACGCAGTATTTT. It yields the protein CSARRRGGTDTQYF.

As for this clonotype: An end of the junction differs from the germline gene, which may be a read error. This rearrangement joins TRBV20-1 to TRBJ2-1; D is ambiguous. Germline V gene sequence: CDR1 DFQATT, CDR2 SNEGSKA (reference sequence). The CDR3 is 14 amino acids. The CDR3 coding sequence is TGCAGTGCTAGCCGACTGGTAAGACTCAATGCGCAGTTCTTC. Translated, it gives CSASRLVRLNAQFF.